Included here is one TCR beta chain sequence, with context. What it binds is unknown. Nominally healthy donors provided the samples, though records likely missed some immune exposures. CDR1 and CDR2 (germline): MNHEY, SMNVEV (reference sequence). The CDR3 extends over 14 amino acids. V was clipped by 8 bases and J by 5 bases, with 16 bases between them. The PCR made use of 60 Vbeta and 13 Jbeta primers. As originally analysed: There were about 80 million unique TCR beta chains by a later count, and around 10 million of them were shared. Profiled with immunoSEQ multiplex PCR; TCRdb holds only in-frame clones, not every one. The DNA gave D and trimming, while V, J and clone size come from that table. The data hold 100,000 to 150,000 clones, with roughly 72% observed a single time. The data are from a study of cytomegalovirus exposure and HLA in healthy donors. General observations from the study: There were 150 to 200 TCR beta chains listed as cytomegalovirus-associated.

The clonotype comes from a woman between 45 and 65 years old in good health and CMV-seronegative. The sequenced sample consisted of PBMCs. The V gene is TRBV27, the J gene TRBJ2-1, with D possibly being TRBD2 (7 bases). The CDR3 reads CASHKGGAHNEQFF. The CDR3 DNA reads TGTGCCAGCCATAAGGGGGGGGCCCACAATGAGCAGTTCTTC.